Listed here are 2 T cell receptor beta chains from one sample, sequenced in a study of Ad26.COV2.S vaccination and SARS-CoV-2 variants. The method was immunoSEQ multiplex PCR; TCRdb's version includes in-frame clones alone and lacks a portion of them. This sample has roughly 390,000 clones, with around 85% found just once. Treatment: approximately 18 received Ad26.COV2.S at low or high dose, single or two shots; roughly 5 received placebo; per-sample allocation not given. Day 63 after the first vaccine or placebo injection was the time point for sampling. Specimen: peripheral blood, collected in a trial of Ad26.COV2.S vaccine versus placebo. The receptors stem from a person between 18 and 65 years old who received the Ad26.COV2.S COVID-19 vaccine or a placebo.

The chain combines TRBV19 with TRBJ1-2; 7 bases fit TRBD1. Per the germline V gene, CDR1 is LNHDA and CDR2 is SQIVND (reference sequence). The CDR3 runs to 14 residues. The V segment lost 3 bases and the J segment 2 bases; nucleotides outside the gene matches: 3. For the CDR3, the DNA is TGTGCCAGTAGTATCACGACAGGGAACTATGGCTACACCTTC. It specifies CASSITTGNYGYTF.

The V gene is TRBV19, the J gene TRBJ1-1; D ambiguous. This CDR3 region has 14 residues. Germline V gene data show CDR1 as LNHDA and CDR2 as SQIVND (reference sequence). Deletions cut 1 base from V and 4 bases from J, with 10 bases between. In DNA, the CDR3 is TGTGCCAGTAGTATAGCTAATCTAGGCACTGAAGCTTTCTTT. Residues: CASSIANLGTEAFF.